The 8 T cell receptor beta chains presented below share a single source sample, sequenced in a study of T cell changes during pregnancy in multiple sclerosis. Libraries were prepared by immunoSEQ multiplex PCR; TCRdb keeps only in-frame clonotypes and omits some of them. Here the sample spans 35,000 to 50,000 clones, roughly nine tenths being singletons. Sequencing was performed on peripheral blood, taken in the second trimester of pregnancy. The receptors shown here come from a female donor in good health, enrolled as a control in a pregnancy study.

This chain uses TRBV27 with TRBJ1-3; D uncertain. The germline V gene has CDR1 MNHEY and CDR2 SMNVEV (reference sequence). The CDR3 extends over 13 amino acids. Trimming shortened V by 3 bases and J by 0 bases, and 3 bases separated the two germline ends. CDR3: CASSFSSGNTIYF. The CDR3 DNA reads TGTGCCAGCAGTTTCAGCTCTGGAAACACCATATATTTT.

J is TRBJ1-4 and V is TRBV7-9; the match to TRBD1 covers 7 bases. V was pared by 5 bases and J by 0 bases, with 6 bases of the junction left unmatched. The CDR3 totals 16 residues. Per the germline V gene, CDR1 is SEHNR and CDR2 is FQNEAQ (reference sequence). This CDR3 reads CASSPDRAATNEKLFF. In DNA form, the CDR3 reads TGTGCCAGCAGCCCCGACAGGGCTGCAACTAATGAAAAACTGTTTTTT.

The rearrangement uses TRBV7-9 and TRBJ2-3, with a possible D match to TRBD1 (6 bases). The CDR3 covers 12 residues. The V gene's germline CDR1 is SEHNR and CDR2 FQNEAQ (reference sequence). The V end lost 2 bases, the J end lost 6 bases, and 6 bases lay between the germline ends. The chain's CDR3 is CASSLQGDTQYF. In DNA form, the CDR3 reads TGTGCCAGCAGCTTACAGGGGGATACGCAGTATTTT.

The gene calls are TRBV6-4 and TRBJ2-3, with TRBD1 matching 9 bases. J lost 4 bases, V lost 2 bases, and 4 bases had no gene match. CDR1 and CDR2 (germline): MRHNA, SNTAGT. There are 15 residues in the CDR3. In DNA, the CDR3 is TGTGCCAGCAGTGACCGGACAGGGGCGGCAGATACGCAGTATTTT. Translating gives CASSDRTGAADTQYF.

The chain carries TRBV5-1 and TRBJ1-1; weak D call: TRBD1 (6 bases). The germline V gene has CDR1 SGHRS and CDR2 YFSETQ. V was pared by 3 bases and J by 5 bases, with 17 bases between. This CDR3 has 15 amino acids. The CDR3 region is CASSSSTGVGTEAFF. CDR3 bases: TGCGCCAGCAGCTCTTCGACAGGAGTGGGGACTGAAGCTTTCTTT.

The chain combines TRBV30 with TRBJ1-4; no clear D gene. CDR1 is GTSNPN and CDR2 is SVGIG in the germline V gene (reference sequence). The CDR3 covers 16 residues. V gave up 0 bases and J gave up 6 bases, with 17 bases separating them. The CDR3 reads CAWSVSVRTQDEKLFF. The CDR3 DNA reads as TGTGCCTGGAGTGTATCTGTAAGGACTCAGGATGAAAAACTGTTTTTT.

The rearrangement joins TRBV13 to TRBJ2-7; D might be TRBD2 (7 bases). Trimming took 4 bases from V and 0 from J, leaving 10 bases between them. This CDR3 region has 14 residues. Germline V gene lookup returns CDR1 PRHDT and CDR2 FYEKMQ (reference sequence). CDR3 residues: CASSWGGSSYEQYF. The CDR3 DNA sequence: TGTGCCAGCAGCTGGGGGGGCAGCTCCTACGAGCAGTACTTC.

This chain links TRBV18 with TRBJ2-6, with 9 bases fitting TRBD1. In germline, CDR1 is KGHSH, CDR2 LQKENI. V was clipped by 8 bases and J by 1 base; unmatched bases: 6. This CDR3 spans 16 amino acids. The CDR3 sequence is CASARDRASGANVLTF. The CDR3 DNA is TGTGCCAGCGCACGGGACAGGGCTTCTGGGGCCAACGTCCTGACTTTC.